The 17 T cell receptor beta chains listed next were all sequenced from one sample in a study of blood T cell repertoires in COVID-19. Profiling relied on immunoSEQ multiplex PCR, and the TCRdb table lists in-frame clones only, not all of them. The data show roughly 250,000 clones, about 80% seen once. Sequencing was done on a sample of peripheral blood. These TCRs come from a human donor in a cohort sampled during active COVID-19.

The CDR3 loop is CASSGQGARTEAFF. The CDR3, as DNA: TGTGCCAGCAGCGGACAGGGGGCAAGAACTGAAGCTTTCTTT. This chain uses TRBV3-1 (or the pseudogene TRBV3-2) with TRBJ1-1; 11 positions match TRBD1. Looked up from germline, CDR1 is LGHDT and CDR2 is YNNKEL (reference sequence). The CDR3 consists of 14 residues. V dropped 5 bases and J dropped 5; count of bases not matched to a gene: 4.

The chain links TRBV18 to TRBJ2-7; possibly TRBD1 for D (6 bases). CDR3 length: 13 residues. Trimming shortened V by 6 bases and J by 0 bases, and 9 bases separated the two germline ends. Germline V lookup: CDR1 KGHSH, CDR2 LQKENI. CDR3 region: CASSPTGSYEQYF. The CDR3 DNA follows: TGTGCCAGCTCTCCGACAGGCTCCTACGAGCAGTACTTC.

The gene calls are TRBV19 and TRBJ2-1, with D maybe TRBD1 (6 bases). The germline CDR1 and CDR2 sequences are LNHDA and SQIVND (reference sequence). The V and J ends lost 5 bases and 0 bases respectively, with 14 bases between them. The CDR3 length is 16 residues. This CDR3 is CASSLTGLSSYNEQFF. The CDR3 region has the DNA TGTGCCAGTAGTTTAACAGGGCTCAGCTCCTACAATGAGCAGTTCTTC.

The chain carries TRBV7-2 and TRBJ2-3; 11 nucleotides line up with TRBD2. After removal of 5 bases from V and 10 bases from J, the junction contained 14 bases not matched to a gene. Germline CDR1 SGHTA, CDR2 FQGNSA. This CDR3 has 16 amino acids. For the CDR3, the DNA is TGTGCCAGCAGCCCACAGCTAGCGGGGGGCTCCCGAGCGCAGTATTTT. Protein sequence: CASSPQLAGGSRAQYF.

CDR3 coding DNA: TGTGCCAGCCGAAATGGCGGGGGGGGCTCCTACGAGCAGTACTTC. Residues: CASRNGGGGSYEQYF. The chain uses TRBV6-1 and TRBJ2-7, with 9 bases identical to TRBD2. Trimming took 8 bases from V and 0 from J; bases not matched to a gene: 8. The CDR3 is 15 amino acids. Germline V gene data show CDR1 as MNHNS and CDR2 as SASEGT.

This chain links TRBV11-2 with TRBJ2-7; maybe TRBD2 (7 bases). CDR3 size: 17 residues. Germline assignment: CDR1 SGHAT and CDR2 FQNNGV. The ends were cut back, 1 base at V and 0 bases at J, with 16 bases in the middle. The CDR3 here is CASSLVGGGFSSYEQYF. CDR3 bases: TGTGCCAGCAGCTTAGTAGGGGGAGGGTTTTCCTCCTACGAGCAGTACTTC.

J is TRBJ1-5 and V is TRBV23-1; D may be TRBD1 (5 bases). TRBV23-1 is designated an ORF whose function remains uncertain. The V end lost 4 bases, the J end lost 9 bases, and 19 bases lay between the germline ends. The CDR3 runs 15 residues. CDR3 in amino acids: CASSRSGNQFWPQHF. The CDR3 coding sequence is TGCGCCAGCAGTCGGTCAGGGAATCAGTTCTGGCCCCAGCATTTT.

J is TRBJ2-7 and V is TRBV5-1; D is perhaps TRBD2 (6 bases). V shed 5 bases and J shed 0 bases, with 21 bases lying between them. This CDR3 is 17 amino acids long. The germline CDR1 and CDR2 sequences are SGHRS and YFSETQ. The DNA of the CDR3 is TGCGCCAGCAGTCGTCTAGCGACGACCCTTTCCTCCTACGAGCAGTACTTC. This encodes CASSRLATTLSSYEQYF.

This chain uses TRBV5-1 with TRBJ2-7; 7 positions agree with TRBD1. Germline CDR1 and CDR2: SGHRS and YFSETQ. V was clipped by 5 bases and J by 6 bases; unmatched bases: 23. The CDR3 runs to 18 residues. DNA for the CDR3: TGCGCCAGCAGTTCCGAGTCCCGGGACAGCCTAACAAACTCCGAGCAGTACTTC. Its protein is CASSSESRDSLTNSEQYF.

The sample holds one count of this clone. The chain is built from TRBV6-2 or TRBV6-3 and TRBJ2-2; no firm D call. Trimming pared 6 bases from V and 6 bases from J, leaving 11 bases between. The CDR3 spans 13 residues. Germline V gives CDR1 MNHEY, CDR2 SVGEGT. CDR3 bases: TGTGCCAGCAGACCTACAATTTCCGGGGAGCTGTTTTTT. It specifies CASRPTISGELFF.

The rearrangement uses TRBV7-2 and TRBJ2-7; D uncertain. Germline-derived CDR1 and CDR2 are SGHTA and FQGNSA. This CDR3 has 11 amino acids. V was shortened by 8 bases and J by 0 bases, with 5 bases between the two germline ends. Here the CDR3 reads CASESSYEQYF. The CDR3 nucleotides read TGTGCCAGCGAGAGCTCCTACGAGCAGTACTTC.

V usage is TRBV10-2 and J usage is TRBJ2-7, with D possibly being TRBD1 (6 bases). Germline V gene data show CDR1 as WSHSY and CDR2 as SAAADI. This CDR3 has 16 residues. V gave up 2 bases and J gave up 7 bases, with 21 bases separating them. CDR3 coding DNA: TGCGCCAGCAGTGAGCCCCAGGGAACAGGGTCTAAAGAGCAGTACTTC. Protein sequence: CASSEPQGTGSKEQYF.

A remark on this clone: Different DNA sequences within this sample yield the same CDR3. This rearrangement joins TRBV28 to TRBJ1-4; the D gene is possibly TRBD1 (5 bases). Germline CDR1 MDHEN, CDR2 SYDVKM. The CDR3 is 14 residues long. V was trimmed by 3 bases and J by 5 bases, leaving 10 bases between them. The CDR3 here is CASSFGGGNEKLFF. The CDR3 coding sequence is TGTGCCAGCAGTTTCGGGGGGGGGAATGAAAAACTGTTTTTT.

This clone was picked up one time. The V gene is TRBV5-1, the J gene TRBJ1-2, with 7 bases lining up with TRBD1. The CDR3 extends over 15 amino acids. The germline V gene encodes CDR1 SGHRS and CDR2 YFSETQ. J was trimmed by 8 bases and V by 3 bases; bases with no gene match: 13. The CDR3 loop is CASSSDSTGIRGYTF. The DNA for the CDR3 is TGCGCCAGCAGCTCGGATTCGACAGGGATTAGGGGCTACACCTTC.

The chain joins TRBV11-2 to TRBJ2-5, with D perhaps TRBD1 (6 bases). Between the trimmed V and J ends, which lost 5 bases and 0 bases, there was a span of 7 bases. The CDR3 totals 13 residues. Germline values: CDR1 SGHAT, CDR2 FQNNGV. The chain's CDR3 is CASSRGYQETQYF. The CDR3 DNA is TGTGCCAGCAGCAGGGGGTACCAAGAGACCCAGTACTTC.

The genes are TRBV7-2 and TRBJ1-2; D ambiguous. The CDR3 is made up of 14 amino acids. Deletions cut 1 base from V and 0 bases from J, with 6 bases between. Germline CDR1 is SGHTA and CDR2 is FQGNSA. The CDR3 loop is CASSLGRTNYGYTF. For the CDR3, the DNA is TGTGCCAGCAGCTTAGGCAGGACTAACTATGGCTACACCTTC.

The CDR3 spells CASSLALVPNEQFF. The CDR3 bases are TGCGCCAGCAGCTTGGCTCTAGTTCCTAATGAGCAGTTCTTC. The chain combines TRBV5-1 with TRBJ2-1; D is ambiguous. The V and J ends lost 0 bases and 7 bases respectively, with 11 bases between them. Looked up from germline, CDR1 is SGHRS and CDR2 is YFSETQ. The CDR3 covers 14 residues.